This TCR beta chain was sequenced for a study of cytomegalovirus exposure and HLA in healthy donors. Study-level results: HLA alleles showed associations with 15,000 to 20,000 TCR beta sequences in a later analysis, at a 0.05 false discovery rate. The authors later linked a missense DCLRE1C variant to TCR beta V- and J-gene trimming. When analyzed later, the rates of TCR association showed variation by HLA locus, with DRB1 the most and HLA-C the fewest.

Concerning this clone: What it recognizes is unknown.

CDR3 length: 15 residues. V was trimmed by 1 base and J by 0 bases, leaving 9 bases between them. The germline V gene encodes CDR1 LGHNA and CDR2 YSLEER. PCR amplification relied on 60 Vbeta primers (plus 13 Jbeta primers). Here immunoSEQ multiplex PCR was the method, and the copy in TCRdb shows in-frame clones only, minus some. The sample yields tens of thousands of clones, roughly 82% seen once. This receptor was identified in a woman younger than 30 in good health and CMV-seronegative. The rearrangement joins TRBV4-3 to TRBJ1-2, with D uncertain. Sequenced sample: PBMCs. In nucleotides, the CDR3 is TGCGCCAGCAGCCAAGGGGCGGGGTCTAACTATGGCTACACCTTC. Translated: CASSQGAGSNYGYTF.